These 27 T cell receptor beta chains came from one sample sequenced in a study of cytomegalovirus exposure and HLA in healthy donors. PCR involved 60 Vbeta and 13 Jbeta primers. The assay was immunoSEQ multiplex PCR, and TCRdb's table has in-frame clones only and misses some. The sample shows 89,000 or so clones, less than 85% of them seen only once. The material sequenced was PBMCs. Receptors originate from a man in his sixties in good health and CMV-seronegative.

V usage is TRBV18 and J usage is TRBJ2-2, with D perhaps matching TRBD1 (6 bases). The CDR3 sequence is 15 residues long. CDR1 and CDR2 (germline): KGHSH, LQKENI. V dropped 3 bases and J dropped 6 bases, with 14 bases sitting between them. Here the CDR3 reads CASSPARGGSGELFF. The CDR3, as DNA: TGTGCCAGCTCACCTGCCAGGGGCGGTTCCGGGGAGCTGTTTTTT.

This clone appeared once. The CDR3 DNA reads as TGTGCCAGCAGTTCCATACAGACGAACACTGAAGCTTTCTTT. Translation gives CASSSIQTNTEAFF. This chain connects TRBV6-5 to TRBJ1-1, with D unresolved. V lost 4 bases, J lost 1 base, and 10 bases lay in between. Germline V lookup: CDR1 MNHEY, CDR2 SVGAGI. This CDR3 is 14 amino acids long.

The V and J genes are TRBV7-3 and TRBJ2-5, with D possibly TRBD2 on 5 matching bases. CDR3 size: 17 residues. Germline-derived CDR1 and CDR2 are SGHTA and FQGTGA. Trimming took off 5 bases at V and 4 bases at J, with 23 bases between the two ends. The CDR3 loop is CASSPLLLRLRGETQYF. DNA for the CDR3: TGTGCCAGCAGCCCCCTGTTGTTGCGGCTTCGGGGAGAGACCCAGTACTTC.

The chain combines TRBV4-1 with TRBJ2-4; perhaps TRBD2 as D (5 bases). CDR3 length: 15 amino acids. From germline, CDR1 is MGHRA and CDR2 YSYEKL. Trimming removed 2 bases at V and 7 bases at J, with 15 bases between. CDR3 amino acids: CASSQLPITGNIQYF. DNA for the CDR3: TGCGCCAGCAGCCAACTCCCGATCACGGGGAACATTCAGTACTTC.

The J gene is TRBJ2-7, the V gene TRBV6-6; D gene uncertain. V lost 6 bases, J lost 1 base, and 10 bases lay in between. The CDR3 contains 13 residues. The germline V gene encodes CDR1 MNHNY and CDR2 SVGAGI (reference sequence). DNA of the CDR3: TGTGCCAGCAGCCTCAGGTTTTCCTACGAGCAGTACTTC. Amino acid sequence: CASSLRFSYEQYF.

In its sample, this clone was seen once. CDR3 nucleotide sequence: TGCGCCAGCGGGCGGTCGGCTAGCGGGGGCGGAGATACGCAGTATTTT. Translated: CASGRSASGGGDTQYF. This sequence joins TRBV10-2 and TRBJ2-3, with 10 bases fitting TRBD2. CDR1 and CDR2 (germline): WSHSY, SAAADI. This CDR3 region has 16 residues. V lost 8 bases to trimming and J lost 5 bases; unmatched junction nucleotides: 13.

This clone appeared a few times. This chain links TRBV30 with TRBJ1-1, with TRBD1 matching over 7 bases. Germline-derived CDR1 and CDR2 are GTSNPN and SVGIG (reference sequence). The CDR3 contains 14 residues. The junction had 7 bases not matched to a gene; V was cut back by 0 bases and J by 6 bases. For the CDR3, the DNA is TGTGCCTGGAGTGTCAGAGGGGGCAAAGCTGAAGCTTTCTTT. Amino acids: CAWSVRGGKAEAFF.

The chain combines TRBV7-8 with TRBJ2-1, with 7 bases identical to TRBD2. The J segment lost 3 bases and the V segment lost 1 base, leaving 12 bases of the junction unmatched. The germline V gene has CDR1 SGHVS and CDR2 FQNEAQ. CDR3 length: 18 amino acids. The CDR3 reads CASSLESAGVGYYNEQFF. In DNA, the CDR3 is TGTGCCAGCAGCTTAGAATCTGCGGGGGTTGGGTACTACAATGAGCAGTTCTTC.

This clone was recorded a few times. The chain links TRBV5-1 to TRBJ1-1; D unresolved. The CDR3 is made up of 14 amino acids. The V end lost 5 bases, the J end lost 2 bases, and 13 bases lay between the germline ends. Germline CDR1 SGHRS, CDR2 YFSETQ. The CDR3 loop is CASRNTAENTEAFF. DNA of the CDR3: TGCGCCAGCAGAAACACAGCGGAAAACACTGAAGCTTTCTTT.

Here the CDR3 reads CASSPGTGERNTEAFF. CDR3 DNA sequence: TGTGCCAGCAGCCCCGGGACAGGGGAGAGGAACACTGAAGCTTTCTTT. The chain uses TRBV7-9 and TRBJ1-1; 10 positions match TRBD1. Trimming at V came to 5 bases and at J to 1 base, leaving 7 bases not matched to a gene. This CDR3 contains 16 residues. CDR1 is SEHNR and CDR2 is FQNEAQ in the germline V gene (reference sequence).

This sequence joins TRBV27 and TRBJ1-6; D unclear. The V gene's germline CDR1 is MNHEY and CDR2 SMNVEV (reference sequence). Trimming pared 5 bases from V and 1 base from J, leaving 18 bases between. The CDR3 extends over 18 amino acids. For the CDR3, the DNA is TGTGCCAGCAGTCCCCGACATTCGGTGAAGTCCTATAATTCACCCCTCCACTTT. It is translated as CASSPRHSVKSYNSPLHF.

This clone has more than one count but fewer than ten. The chain carries TRBV5-1 and TRBJ2-7; 9 bases agree with TRBD1. Per germline, CDR1 SGHRS and CDR2 YFSETQ. The CDR3 runs 14 residues. The ends lost 5 bases at V and 1 base at J; junction bases unmatched: 4. The CDR3 DNA reads as TGCGCCAGCAGAACAGGGGGCGAATCCTACGAGCAGTACTTC. Protein: CASRTGGESYEQYF. The whole variable domain, filled in from reference TRBV5-1 and TRBJ2-7, reads KAGVTQTPRYLIKTRGQQVTLSCSPISGHRSVSWYQQTPGQGLQFLFEYFSETQRNKGNFPGRFSGRQFSNSRSEMNVSTLELGDSALYLCASRTGGESYEQYFGPGTRLTVT.

The genes are TRBV2 and TRBJ2-7; a weak D match, TRBD2 (6 bases). CDR3 length: 11 residues. Trimming removed 8 bases from V and 2 bases from J, with 7 bases in between. CDR1 SNHLY and CDR2 FYNNEI come from the germline V gene. This CDR3 reads CASGGAYEQYF. As DNA, the CDR3 is TGTGCCAGCGGAGGGGCCTACGAGCAGTACTTC.

This chain joins TRBV7-2 and TRBJ1-1; the match to TRBD1 covers 7 bases. The CDR3 covers 14 residues. Unmatched junction bases numbered 7, after V lost 4 bases and J lost 5 bases. Germline V lookup: CDR1 SGHTA, CDR2 FQGNSA. The DNA of the CDR3 is TGTGCCAGCAGCTCGACAGGGATAGGGACTGAAGCTTTCTTT. It codes for CASSSTGIGTEAFF.

This sequence joins TRBV14 and TRBJ2-7; TRBD1 matches at 9 bases. CDR3 length: 14 amino acids. Trimming took 5 bases from V and 2 from J; bases not matched to a gene: 4. The germline CDR1 and CDR2 sequences are SGHDN and FVKESK. The CDR3 region is CASSYGTGTYEQYF. The CDR3 region has the DNA TGTGCCAGCAGCTACGGGACAGGGACCTACGAGCAGTACTTC. Full variable domain (outside the CDR3, taken from reference TRBV14 and TRBJ2-7): EAGVTQFPSHSVIEKGQTVTLRCDPISGHDNLYWYRRVMGKEIKFLLHFVKESKQDESGMPNNRFLAERTGGTYSTLKVQPAELEDSGVYFCASSYGTGTYEQYFGPGTRLTVT.

The CDR3 region has the DNA TGTGCCAGCACCACCGAGGGGGGGCTACGCAATCAGCCCCAGCATTTT. It encodes CASTTEGGLRNQPQHF. The genes are TRBV7-8 and TRBJ1-5; D possibly corresponds to TRBD1 (6 bases). Trimming stripped 7 bases from V and 2 bases from J, with 18 bases between. CDR1 is SGHVS, CDR2 FQNEAQ, per germline. This CDR3 contains 16 residues.

This chain's CDR3 is CASIHQAPYEQYF. DNA of the CDR3: TGTGCCAGCATCCACCAAGCCCCCTACGAGCAGTACTTC. The V and J genes are TRBV2 and TRBJ2-7, with D unresolved. Germline-derived CDR1 and CDR2 are SNHLY and FYNNEI. The length of the CDR3 is 13 residues. The V end was cut by 7 bases, the J end by 2 bases, with 12 bases between.

Written as DNA, the CDR3 is TGTGCCAGCAGAGACGGGACAGGGGGCGTCTTTCAGCCCCAGCATTTT. Its translation: CASRDGTGGVFQPQHF. The gene calls are TRBV2 and TRBJ1-5; 12 positions agree with TRBD1. The germline gives CDR1 SNHLY, CDR2 FYNNEI. This CDR3 comprises 16 residues. The junction had 9 bases not matched to a gene; V was cut back by 6 bases and J by 6 bases. Variable domain in full (rest from reference TRBV2 and TRBJ1-5): EPEVTQTPSHQVTQMGQEVILRCVPISNHLYFYWYRQILGQKVEFLVSFYNNEISEKSEIFDDQFSVERPDGSNFTLKIRSTKLEDSAMYFCASRDGTGGVFQPQHFGDGTRLSIL.

The V call is TRBV11-2, the J call TRBJ1-6; D is perhaps TRBD1 (5 bases). Trimming cost V 8 bases and J 7 bases, with 12 bases left between them. The CDR3 is 13 residues long. Germline V gives CDR1 SGHAT, CDR2 FQNNGV. This CDR3 reads CASDGGFNSPLHF. As DNA, the CDR3 is TGTGCCAGCGACGGGGGATTCAATTCACCCCTCCACTTT.

The chain uses TRBV5-6 and TRBJ2-7, with 11 bases aligning to TRBD1. The V and J ends lost 0 bases and 3 bases, in that order; junction bases with no gene match: 2. Germline values: CDR1 SGHDT, CDR2 YYEEEE. The CDR3 loop spans 15 amino acids. CDR3: CASSLAGTGGYEQYF. In nucleotides, the CDR3 is TGTGCCAGCAGCTTGGCCGGGACAGGGGGCTACGAGCAGTACTTC.

This clone was picked up one time. This chain links TRBV7-3 with TRBJ2-5; 7 bases fit TRBD2. The CDR3 totals 14 residues. J was trimmed by 2 bases and V by 5 bases; bases with no gene match: 5. Germline assignment: CDR1 SGHTA and CDR2 FQGTGA. CDR3: CASSPLGGQETQYF. In DNA form, the CDR3 reads TGTGCCAGCAGCCCTCTCGGGGGGCAAGAGACCCAGTACTTC.

The genes are TRBV30 and TRBJ1-2; no clear D. Germline V lookup: CDR1 GTSNPN, CDR2 SVGIG (reference sequence). Between the trimmed V and J ends, which lost 2 bases and 0 bases, there was a span of 10 bases. The CDR3 sequence is 14 residues long. The CDR3: CAWSRRVANYGYTF. CDR3 in DNA: TGTGCCTGGAGTCGACGGGTGGCTAACTATGGCTACACCTTC.

J is TRBJ1-2 and V is TRBV4-2, with D unresolved. The CDR3 is made up of 14 amino acids. Trimming removed 3 bases at V and 4 bases at J, with 12 bases between. Germline CDR1 LGHNA, CDR2 YNFKEQ. The DNA for the CDR3 is TGTGCCAGCAGCCAGACTGGTAAAGGCTATGGCTACACCTTC. It encodes CASSQTGKGYGYTF.

This clone was seen once. The chain joins TRBV5-1 to TRBJ1-2; 8 bases align to TRBD1. The CDR3 loop spans 15 amino acids. Losses at the gene ends were 0 bases for V and 6 bases for J; bases not matched to a gene: 7. Germline values: CDR1 SGHRS, CDR2 YFSETQ. The CDR3 reads CASSLGQGLNNGYTF. DNA of the CDR3: TGCGCCAGCAGCTTGGGACAGGGGCTGAACAATGGCTACACCTTC. The full variable domain, completed using reference TRBV5-1 and TRBJ1-2, is KAGVTQTPRYLIKTRGQQVTLSCSPISGHRSVSWYQQTPGQGLQFLFEYFSETQRNKGNFPGRFSGRQFSNSRSEMNVSTLELGDSALYLCASSLGQGLNNGYTFGSGTRLTVV.

The V gene is TRBV5-1, the J gene TRBJ2-3; the D gene is possibly TRBD2 (5 bases). V lost 0 bases and J 0 bases, leaving 8 bases between the germline ends. CDR3 length equals 15 residues. CDR1 and CDR2 (germline): SGHRS, YFSETQ. CDR3 coding DNA: TGCGCCAGCAGCTTGGACCCGGGGAGCACAGATACGCAGTATTTT. Translated: CASSLDPGSTDTQYF.

The sample holds a few counts of this clone. V usage is TRBV2 and J usage is TRBJ1-1; TRBD1 matches at 8 bases. Germline V gene lookup returns CDR1 SNHLY and CDR2 FYNNEI. The CDR3 extends over 14 amino acids. The V and J ends lost 5 bases and 1 base, in that order; junction bases with no gene match: 3. The CDR3 region is CASSSQGANTEAFF. CDR3 nucleotide sequence: TGTGCCAGCAGTTCGCAGGGGGCGAACACTGAAGCTTTCTTT.

The V gene is TRBV30, the J gene TRBJ1-6; D is perhaps TRBD1 (5 bases). The CDR3 is made up of 12 amino acids. V lost 4 bases and J 9 bases, leaving 10 bases between the germline ends. CDR1 is GTSNPN and CDR2 is SVGIG in the germline V gene (reference sequence). Here the CDR3 reads CAWTAGGSPLHF. DNA for the CDR3: TGTGCCTGGACAGCCGGGGGTTCACCCCTCCACTTT.